The TCR beta chain described here comes from a study of blood T cell repertoires in COVID-19. Study overall: PBMCs, B-cell-depleted T cells, or T cells were the source of the cDNA or gDNA that made up the material.

The assay was immunoSEQ multiplex PCR, and TCRdb's table has in-frame clones only and misses some. The sample holds approximately 87,000 clones; approximately 81% are singletons and the top ten take about 14%. Germline V gene data show CDR1 as SGHNT and CDR2 as YYREEE (reference sequence). The V gene lost 6 bases and the J gene lost 5 bases, with 15 bases spanning the gap. This CDR3 has 15 amino acids. The chain joins TRBV5-4 to TRBJ2-6; TRBD2 is a possible D gene (7 bases). The sequence came from a woman of 80 years or more with acute or convalescent COVID-19. Sequenced material: peripheral blood. The CDR3 region has the DNA TGTGCCAGCAAAATCGGGGGGCATAGGGCCAACGTCCTGACTTTC. Amino acid sequence: CASKIGGHRANVLTF.